These 12 T cell receptor beta chains were sequenced from one sample in a study of T cell clones after liver transplantation. Sequencing was performed with immunoSEQ multiplex PCR; in TCRdb, only in-frame clones are kept and a portion is missing. The table has 45,000 to 60,000 clones, 60% to 75% seen once. The input for sequencing was CD4+ T cells from blood, taken at the 22-month timepoint. All receptors come from a human patient who received a liver transplant. The graft donor may have given rise to some T cells.

The rearrangement joins TRBV9 to TRBJ1-6; D remains ambiguous. Germline V lookup: CDR1 SGDLS, CDR2 YYNGEE. The CDR3 runs 14 residues. Trimming cost V 4 bases and J 6 bases, with 11 bases left between them. CDR3 loop: CASSPWLGNSPLHF. Written as DNA, the CDR3 is TGTGCCAGCAGCCCTTGGTTGGGTAATTCACCCCTCCACTTT.

This clone was picked up a small number of times. This chain connects TRBV29-1 to TRBJ2-1; 10 bases agree with TRBD1. The CDR3 runs to 13 residues. Trimming removed 4 bases from V and 7 bases from J; junction bases left unmatched: 4. Germline V lookup: CDR1 SQVTM, CDR2 ANQGSEA. The CDR3: CSVARTGGNEQFF. DNA for the CDR3: TGCAGCGTTGCCCGGACAGGGGGTAATGAGCAGTTCTTC.

The chain couples TRBV6-1 to TRBJ1-6; D gene unclear. There are 13 residues in the CDR3. V gave up 6 bases and J gave up 3 bases, with 6 bases separating them. The V gene's germline CDR1 is MNHNS and CDR2 SASEGT. The CDR3 here is CASRASYNSPLHF. CDR3 coding DNA: TGTGCCAGCAGGGCCAGCTATAATTCACCCCTCCACTTT.

This clone is a singleton in its sample. The junction does not match germline at one end; this may be a read error. V gene TRBV28 combines with J gene TRBJ1-2; 9 positions agree with TRBD1. Germline V gene sequence: CDR1 MDHEN, CDR2 SYDVKM. The CDR3 is 14 amino acids. CDR3: CASRFGQGTYGYTF. The CDR3 nucleotides read TGTGCCAGCCGTTTCGGACAGGGGACCTATGGCTACACCTTC.

This rearrangement joins TRBV15 to TRBJ2-1; no clear D. Germline V lookup: CDR1 LNHNV, CDR2 YYDKDF (reference sequence). V lost 1 base and J lost 9, with 13 bases in between. The CDR3 has 14 amino acids. This CDR3 is CATSRGTVQPEQFF. The CDR3 coding sequence is TGTGCCACCAGCAGAGGGACGGTTCAGCCTGAGCAGTTCTTC.

This rearrangement joins TRBV15 to TRBJ2-2; D possibly matches TRBD1 or TRBD2 (5 bases each). The ends were cut back, 6 bases at V and 0 bases at J, with 8 bases in the middle. This CDR3 region has 14 residues. Germline V CDR1 and CDR2: LNHNV, YYDKDF (reference sequence). Written as DNA, the CDR3 is TGTGCCACCAGGGGGACCCCGAACACCGGGGAGCTGTTTTTT. This sequence encodes CATRGTPNTGELFF.

V and J are TRBV27 and TRBJ2-4; D gene unclear. This CDR3 comprises 14 residues. Germline V gives CDR1 MNHEY, CDR2 SMNVEV (reference sequence). Trimming removed 6 bases at V and 1 base at J, with 10 bases between. The CDR3 nucleotides are TGTGCCAGCAGCCCCGTTGGGGCCAAAAACATTCAGTACTTC. Translation gives CASSPVGAKNIQYF.

This rearrangement joins TRBV7-6 to TRBJ2-2; the D is unclear. The CDR3 covers 14 residues. The ends were cut back, 6 bases at V and 3 bases at J, with 11 bases in the middle. Germline V lookup: CDR1 SGHVS, CDR2 FNYEAQ. The CDR3: CASRSGSYTGELFF. The CDR3 nucleotides read TGTGCCAGCAGATCCGGGTCTTACACCGGGGAGCTGTTTTTT. The whole variable domain, remainder taken from reference TRBV7-6 and TRBJ2-2, is GAGVSQSPRYKVTKRGQDVALRCDPISGHVSLYWYRQALGQGPEFLTYFNYEAQQDKSGLPNDRFSAERPEGSISTLTIQRTEQRDSAMYRCASRSGSYTGELFFGEGSRLTVL.

This clone was seen only a few times. V gene TRBV7-2 combines with J gene TRBJ2-7; the match to TRBD1 covers 8 bases. Germline values: CDR1 SGHTA, CDR2 FQGNSA. This CDR3 has 16 residues. V lost 0 bases and J lost 7; bases outside the gene matches: 11. Here the CDR3 DNA reads TGTGCCAGCAGCTTAGCAGCACGGACAGGGTATGATGAGCAGTACTTC. Protein sequence: CASSLAARTGYDEQYF.

The chain uses TRBV7-8 and TRBJ1-5; tentative D call: TRBD1 (5 bases). Germline V gives CDR1 SGHVS, CDR2 FQNEAQ. This CDR3 is 17 amino acids long. The ends were cut back, 5 bases at V and 0 bases at J, with 17 bases in the middle. The CDR3, as DNA: TGTGCCAGCAGCCCCGGGGGGGTGGGGGATAGCAATCAGCCCCAGCATTTT. It encodes CASSPGGVGDSNQPQHF.

This clone was counted only a few times. The chain uses TRBV7-8 and TRBJ2-7, with TRBD1 as a possible D gene (7 bases). CDR1 and CDR2 (germline): SGHVS, FQNEAQ. With 5 bases removed from V and 9 bases from J, the gap between germline ends came to 26 bases. This CDR3 has 16 residues. The CDR3 sequence: CASSVGRGQLKGVQYF. The CDR3 bases are TGTGCCAGCAGCGTGGGGCGGGGACAGCTAAAGGGGGTGCAGTACTTC.

The chain combines TRBV6-4 with TRBJ2-3, with 9 nucleotides matching TRBD2. V trimming: 2 bases; J trimming: 7 bases; junction bases outside the gene matches: 10. This CDR3 has 16 residues. Germline-derived CDR1 and CDR2 are MRHNA and SNTAGT. CDR3 region: CASSDDPGLAFHTQYF. For the CDR3, the DNA is TGTGCCAGCAGTGACGACCCGGGACTAGCATTTCATACGCAGTATTTT.